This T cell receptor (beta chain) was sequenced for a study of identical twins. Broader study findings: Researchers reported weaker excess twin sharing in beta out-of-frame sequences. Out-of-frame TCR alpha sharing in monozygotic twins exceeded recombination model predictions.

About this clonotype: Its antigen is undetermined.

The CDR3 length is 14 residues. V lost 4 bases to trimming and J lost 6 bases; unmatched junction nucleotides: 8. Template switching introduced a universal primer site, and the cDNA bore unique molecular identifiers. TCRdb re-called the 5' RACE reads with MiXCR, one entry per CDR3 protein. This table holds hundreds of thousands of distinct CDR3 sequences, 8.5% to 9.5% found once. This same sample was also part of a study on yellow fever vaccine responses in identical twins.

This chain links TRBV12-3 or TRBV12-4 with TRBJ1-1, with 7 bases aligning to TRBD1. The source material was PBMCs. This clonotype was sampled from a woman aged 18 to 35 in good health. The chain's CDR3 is CASSWDSWRAEAFF. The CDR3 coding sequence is TGTGCCAGCAGTTGGGACAGTTGGAGGGCTGAAGCTTTCTTT.